Below are 5 T cell receptor beta chains sequenced from a single sample in a study of cytomegalovirus exposure and HLA in healthy donors. Use of 60 Vbeta and 13 Jbeta primers characterized the PCR. Profiled with immunoSEQ multiplex PCR; TCRdb holds only in-frame clones, not every one. Counted here are around 170,000 clones, 65% to 85% occurring once; the ten biggest clones make up 1.3% to 1.5%. The sample comprised PBMCs. The receptor source for this set is a girl between 10 and 17 years old in good health and CMV-seropositive.

The chain carries TRBV4-1 and TRBJ2-2; TRBD2 agrees at 8 bases. The CDR3 has 17 amino acids. V lost 1 base, J lost 5 bases, and 9 bases stayed unmatched. Germline loops: CDR1 MGHRA, CDR2 YSYEKL. This CDR3 is CASSQVRAGVRTGELFF. The DNA for the CDR3 is TGCGCCAGCAGCCAAGTACGAGCGGGAGTACGAACCGGGGAGCTGTTTTTT.

Note on this clone: The sample has other DNA sequences that encode this CDR3 too. J is TRBJ2-1 and V is TRBV19; TRBD2 matches at 8 bases. Germline CDR1 LNHDA, CDR2 SQIVND (reference sequence). CDR3 length: 15 residues. J was trimmed by 4 bases and V by 1 base; bases with no gene match: 3. The CDR3: CASSIAGGVYNEQFF. CDR3 coding DNA: TGTGCCAGTAGTATAGCGGGAGGGGTGTACAATGAGCAGTTCTTC. Based on the CDR3 plus reference TRBV19 and TRBJ2-1, the full variable domain is DGGITQSPKYLFRKEGQNVTLSCEQNLNHDAMYWYRQDPGQGLRLIYYSQIVNDFQKGDIAEGYSVSREKKESFPLTVTSAQKNPTAFYLCASSIAGGVYNEQFFGPGTRLTVL.

The gene calls are TRBV7-2 and TRBJ2-5; D perhaps matches TRBD2 (6 bases). Germline V gene lookup returns CDR1 SGHTA and CDR2 FQGNSA. V dropped 5 bases and J dropped 1 base, with 14 bases sitting between them. The CDR3 loop spans 15 amino acids. The chain's CDR3 is CASSPNQRVQETQYF. The CDR3 region has the DNA TGTGCCAGCAGCCCTAACCAGCGGGTCCAAGAGACCCAGTACTTC.

This chain uses TRBV25-1 with TRBJ2-1; tentative D call: TRBD1 (6 bases). Trimming left V 1 base short and J 12 bases short, with 13 bases between. The CDR3 spans 13 residues. CDR1 MGHDK and CDR2 SYGVNS come from the germline V gene. The CDR3 protein is CASSESPRGRQFF. CDR3 coding DNA: TGTGCCAGCAGTGAATCCCCCAGGGGACGGCAGTTCTTC.

This chain links TRBV6-5 with TRBJ2-5, with TRBD1 matching over 7 bases. The CDR3 has 13 residues. Germline V gene lookup returns CDR1 MNHEY and CDR2 SVGAGI. The trim removed 6 bases at V and 7 bases at J, leaving 8 bases unmatched. This CDR3 is CASRSGTARTQYF. DNA for the CDR3: TGTGCCAGCAGATCCGGGACAGCGCGGACCCAGTACTTC.